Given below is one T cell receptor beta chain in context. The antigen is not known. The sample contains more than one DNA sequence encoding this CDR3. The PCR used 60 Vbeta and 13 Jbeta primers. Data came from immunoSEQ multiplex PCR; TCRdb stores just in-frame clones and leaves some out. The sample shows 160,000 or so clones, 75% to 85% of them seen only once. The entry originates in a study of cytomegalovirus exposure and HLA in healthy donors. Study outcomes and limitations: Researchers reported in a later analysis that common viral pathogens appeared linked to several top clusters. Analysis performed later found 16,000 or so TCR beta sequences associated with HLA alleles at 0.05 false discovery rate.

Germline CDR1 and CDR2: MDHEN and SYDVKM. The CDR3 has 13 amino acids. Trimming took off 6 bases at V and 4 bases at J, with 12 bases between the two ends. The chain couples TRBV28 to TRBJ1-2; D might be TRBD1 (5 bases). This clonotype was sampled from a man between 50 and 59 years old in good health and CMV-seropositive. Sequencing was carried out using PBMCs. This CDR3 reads CASSPQGPYGYTF. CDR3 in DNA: TGTGCCAGCAGCCCCCAGGGCCCCTATGGCTACACCTTC.